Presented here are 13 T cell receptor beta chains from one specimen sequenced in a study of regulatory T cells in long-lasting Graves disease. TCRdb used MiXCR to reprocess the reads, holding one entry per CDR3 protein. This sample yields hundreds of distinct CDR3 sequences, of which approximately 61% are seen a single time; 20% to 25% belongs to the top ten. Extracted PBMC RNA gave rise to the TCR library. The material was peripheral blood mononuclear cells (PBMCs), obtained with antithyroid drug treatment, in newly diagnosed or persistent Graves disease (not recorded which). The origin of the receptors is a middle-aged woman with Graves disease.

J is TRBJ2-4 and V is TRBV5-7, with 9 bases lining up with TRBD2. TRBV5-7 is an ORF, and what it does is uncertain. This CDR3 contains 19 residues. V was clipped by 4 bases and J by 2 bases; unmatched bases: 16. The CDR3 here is CASSPRSSGKGKTKNIQYF. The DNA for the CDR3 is TGTGCCAGCAGCCCTCGGTCTAGCGGGAAAGGGAAAACCAAAAACATTCAGTACTTC.

CDR3 sequence: CSVLSGRAGEQYF. For the CDR3, the DNA is TGCAGCGTACTGAGCGGGAGGGCCGGCGAGCAGTACTTC. The rearrangement uses TRBV29-1 and TRBJ2-7; TRBD2 agrees at 10 bases. CDR3 size: 13 residues. The V segment lost 6 bases and the J segment 6 bases; nucleotides outside the gene matches: 8. The germline V gene has CDR1 SQVTM and CDR2 ANQGSEA.

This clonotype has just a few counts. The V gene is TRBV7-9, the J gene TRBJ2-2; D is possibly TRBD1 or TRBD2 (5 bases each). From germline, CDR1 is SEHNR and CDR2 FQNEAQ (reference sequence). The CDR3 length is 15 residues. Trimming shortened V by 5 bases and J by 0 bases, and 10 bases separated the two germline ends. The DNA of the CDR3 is TGTGCCAGCAGCGTTGGGACCGCGAACACCGGGGAGCTGTTTTTT. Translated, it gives CASSVGTANTGELFF.

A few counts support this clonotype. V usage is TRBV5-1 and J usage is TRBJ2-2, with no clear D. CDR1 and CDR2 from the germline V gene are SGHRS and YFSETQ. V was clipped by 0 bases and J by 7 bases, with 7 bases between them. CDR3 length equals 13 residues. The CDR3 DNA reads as TGCGCCAGCAGCTTGGTTATGGGCGGGGAGCTGTTTTTT. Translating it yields CASSLVMGGELFF.

The CDR3 reads CSVAGYLNTEAFF. In DNA form, the CDR3 reads TGCAGCGTTGCGGGGTATTTGAACACTGAAGCTTTCTTT. The J gene is TRBJ1-1, the V gene TRBV29-1, with unresolved D. The CDR3 runs 13 residues. In germline, CDR1 is SQVTM, CDR2 ANQGSEA. The germline V and J ends were trimmed by 4 bases and 0 bases, with 9 bases remaining between them.

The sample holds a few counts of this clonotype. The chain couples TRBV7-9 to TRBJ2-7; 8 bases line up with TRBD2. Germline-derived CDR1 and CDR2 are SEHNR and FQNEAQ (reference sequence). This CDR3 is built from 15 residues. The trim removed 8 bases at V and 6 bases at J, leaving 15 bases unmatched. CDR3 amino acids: CASSDSLAAGAEQYF. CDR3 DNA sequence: TGTGCCAGCTCGGACTCACTAGCGGCGGGAGCCGAGCAGTACTTC.

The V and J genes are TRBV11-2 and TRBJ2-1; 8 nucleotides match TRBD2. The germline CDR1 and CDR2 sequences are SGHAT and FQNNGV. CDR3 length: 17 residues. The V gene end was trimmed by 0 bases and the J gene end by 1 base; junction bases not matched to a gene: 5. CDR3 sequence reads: CASSLEGAGASYNEQFF. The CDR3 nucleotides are TGTGCCAGCAGCTTAGAAGGAGCGGGAGCGTCCTACAATGAGCAGTTCTTC.

Here the CDR3 DNA reads TGTGCCAGCAGTCTTACAGGGGCCGAGCAGTACTTC. Amino acids: CASSLTGAEQYF. The chain employs TRBV6-6 and TRBJ2-7; 7 bases map to TRBD1. V shed 5 bases and J 6 bases; nucleotides not matched to a gene: 4. Germline V gene data show CDR1 as MNHNY and CDR2 as SVGAGI (reference sequence). This CDR3 is 12 amino acids long.

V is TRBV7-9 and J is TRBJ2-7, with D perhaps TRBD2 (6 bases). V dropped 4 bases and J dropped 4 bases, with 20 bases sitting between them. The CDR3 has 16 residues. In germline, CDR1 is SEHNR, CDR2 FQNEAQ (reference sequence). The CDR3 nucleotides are TGTGCCAGCAGCTCCGCGTTCGGGAGTAGGAGGTACGAGCAGTACTTC. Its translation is CASSSAFGSRRYEQYF.

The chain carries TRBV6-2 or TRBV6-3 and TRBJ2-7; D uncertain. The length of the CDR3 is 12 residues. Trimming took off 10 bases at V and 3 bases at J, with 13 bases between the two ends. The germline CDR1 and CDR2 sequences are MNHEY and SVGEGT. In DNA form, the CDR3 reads TGTGCCACCCGAGAAGGAGTCTACGAGCAGTACTTC. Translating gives CATREGVYEQYF.

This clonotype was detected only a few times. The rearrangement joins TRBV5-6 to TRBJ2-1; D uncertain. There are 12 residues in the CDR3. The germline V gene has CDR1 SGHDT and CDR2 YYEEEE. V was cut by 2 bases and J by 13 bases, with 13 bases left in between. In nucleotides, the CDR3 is TGTGCCAGCAGCTTTCTGCAAGGGATTCAGTTCTTC. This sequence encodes CASSFLQGIQFF.

CDR3 sequence reads: CSVVPVRTYNINEQFF. Here the CDR3 DNA reads TGCAGCGTCGTTCCGGTCAGGACCTACAATATTAATGAGCAGTTCTTC. The chain links TRBV29-1 to TRBJ2-1, with unresolved D. The CDR3 consists of 16 residues. The germline gives CDR1 SQVTM, CDR2 ANQGSEA. Trimming left V 6 bases short and J 7 bases short, with 25 bases between.

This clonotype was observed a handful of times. The CDR3 DNA reads TGCGCCAGCAGTGACTCGACTAGCGGCCGGGATGAGCAGTTCTTC. Its protein is CASSDSTSGRDEQFF. The chain uses TRBV10-2 and TRBJ2-1, with TRBD2 matching 9 bases. In germline, CDR1 is WSHSY, CDR2 SAAADI. The CDR3 has 15 amino acids. With V trimmed by 3 bases and J by 8 bases, 8 bases remained unmatched.